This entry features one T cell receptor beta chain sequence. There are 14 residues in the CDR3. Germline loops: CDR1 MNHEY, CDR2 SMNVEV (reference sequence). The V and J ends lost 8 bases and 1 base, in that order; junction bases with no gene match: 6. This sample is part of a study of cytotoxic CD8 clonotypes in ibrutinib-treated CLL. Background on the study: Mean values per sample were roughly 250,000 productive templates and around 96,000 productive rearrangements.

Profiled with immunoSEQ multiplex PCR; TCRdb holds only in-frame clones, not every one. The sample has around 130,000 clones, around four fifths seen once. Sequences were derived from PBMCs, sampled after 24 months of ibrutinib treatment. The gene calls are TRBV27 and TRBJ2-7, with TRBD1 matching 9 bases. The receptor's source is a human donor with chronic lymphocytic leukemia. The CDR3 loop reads CASGRTGESYEQYF. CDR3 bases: TGTGCCAGCGGAAGGACAGGGGAGTCCTACGAGCAGTACTTC.